One sample yielded the 7 T cell receptor beta chains listed below, sequenced in a study of PD-L1 blockade in urothelial cancer. Time point noted: peripheral blood 6 weeks after treatment start. Generated by immunoSEQ multiplex PCR, the TCRdb table keeps only in-frame clones and is missing some. Here the sample spans around 50,000 clones, roughly 91% being singletons. The sample was PBMCs, taken around atezolizumab (anti-PD-L1) treatment. The receptors come from a man aged 60-69 years with urothelial cancer.

With respect to this clone: Germline and junction disagree at one end, which may indicate a read error. The rearrangement uses TRBV2 and TRBJ2-1; the match to TRBD2 covers 11 bases. The CDR3 totals 12 residues. CDR1 and CDR2 (germline): SNHLY, FYNNEI. The CDR3 DNA follows: TGTGCCAGCAGTGGGACTAGCGGGTTCGGCGTCTTC. Translation: CASSGTSGFGVF.

V is TRBV5-3 and J is TRBJ1-1, with D possibly being TRBD1 (5 bases). TRBV5-3 falls under the ORF class, with uncertain function. The CDR3 is made up of 14 amino acids. Deletions cut 0 bases from V and 2 bases from J, with 8 bases between. The CDR3 DNA follows: TGTGCCAGAAGCTTGGGGGGCGCAAACACTGAAGCTTTCTTT. Translating gives CARSLGGANTEAFF.

This chain joins TRBV7-2 and TRBJ1-5, with 7 bases lining up with TRBD1. Unmatched junction bases numbered 4, after V lost 11 bases and J lost 9 bases. CDR1 SGHTA and CDR2 FQGNSA come from the germline V gene. This CDR3 is built from 10 residues. The CDR3 DNA reads as TGTGCCCCAGGGGGACGGCCCCAGCATTTT. Protein sequence: CAPGGRPQHF. The full variable domain, its missing parts supplied by reference TRBV7-2 and TRBJ1-5, is GAGVSQSPSNKVTEKGKDVELRCDPISGHTALYWYRQSLGQGLEFLIYFQGNSAPDKSGLPSDRFSAERTGGSVSTLTIQRTQQEDSAVYLCAPGGRPQHFGDGTRLSIL.

The chain combines TRBV6-5 with TRBJ2-2; 10 nucleotides agree with TRBD1. CDR3 length: 14 residues. Germline values: CDR1 MNHEY, CDR2 SVGAGI. The junction had 12 bases not matched to a gene; V was cut back by 8 bases and J by 12 bases. The CDR3 region has the DNA TGTGCCAGCTACGGTAGCGGGACAGGGGAAAAGCTGTTTTTT. Protein: CASYGSGTGEKLFF.

This clone was recorded once. The chain employs TRBV10-3 and TRBJ1-2, with TRBD1 matching over 9 bases. Germline V gives CDR1 ENHRY, CDR2 SYGVKD. The CDR3 is 15 amino acids. V was pared by 6 bases and J by 3 bases, with 8 bases of the junction left unmatched. The CDR3 bases are TGTGCCATCAGCCAGGAACAGGGGGCGCACTATGGCTACACCTTC. Translation: CAISQEQGAHYGYTF.

V is TRBV5-4 and J is TRBJ1-2, with D maybe TRBD1 (6 bases). Trimming removed 0 bases from V and 4 bases from J, with 7 bases in between. Per germline, CDR1 SGHNT and CDR2 YYREEE (reference sequence). The CDR3 covers 13 residues. The CDR3: CASSLDRAYGYTF. In nucleotides, the CDR3 is TGTGCCAGCAGCTTGGACAGGGCCTATGGCTACACCTTC.

This clone appeared once. The J gene is TRBJ1-4, the V gene TRBV10-3, with TRBD1 matching over 9 bases. The V and J ends lost 4 bases and 8 bases, in that order; junction bases with no gene match: 5. Germline V gene lookup returns CDR1 ENHRY and CDR2 SYGVKD. The CDR3 consists of 14 residues. Written as DNA, the CDR3 is TGTGCCATCAGTGGGGGACAGGGTGGAGAAAAACTGTTTTTT. Translated, it gives CAISGGQGGEKLFF.